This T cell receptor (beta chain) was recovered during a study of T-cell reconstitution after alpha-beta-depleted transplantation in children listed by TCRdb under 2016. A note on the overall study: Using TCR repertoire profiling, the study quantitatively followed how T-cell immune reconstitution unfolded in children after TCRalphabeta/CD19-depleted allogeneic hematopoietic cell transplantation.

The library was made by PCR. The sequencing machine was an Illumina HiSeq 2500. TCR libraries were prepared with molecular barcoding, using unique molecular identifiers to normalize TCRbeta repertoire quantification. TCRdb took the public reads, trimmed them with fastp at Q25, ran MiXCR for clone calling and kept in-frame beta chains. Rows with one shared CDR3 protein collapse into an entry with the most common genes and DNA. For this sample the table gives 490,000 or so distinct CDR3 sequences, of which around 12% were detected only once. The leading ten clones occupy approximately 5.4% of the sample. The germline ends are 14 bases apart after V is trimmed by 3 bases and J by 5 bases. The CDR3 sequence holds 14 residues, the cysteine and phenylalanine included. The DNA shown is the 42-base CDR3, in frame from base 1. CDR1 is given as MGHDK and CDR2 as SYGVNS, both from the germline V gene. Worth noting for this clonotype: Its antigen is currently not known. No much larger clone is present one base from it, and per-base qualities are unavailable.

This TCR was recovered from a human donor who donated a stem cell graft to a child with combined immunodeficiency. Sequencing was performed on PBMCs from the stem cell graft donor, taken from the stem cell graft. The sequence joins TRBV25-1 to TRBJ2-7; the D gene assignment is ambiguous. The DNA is TGTGCCAGCAGTGAGGGGTGGCTCTCAGACGAGCAGTACTTC. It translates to CASSEGWLSDEQYF.